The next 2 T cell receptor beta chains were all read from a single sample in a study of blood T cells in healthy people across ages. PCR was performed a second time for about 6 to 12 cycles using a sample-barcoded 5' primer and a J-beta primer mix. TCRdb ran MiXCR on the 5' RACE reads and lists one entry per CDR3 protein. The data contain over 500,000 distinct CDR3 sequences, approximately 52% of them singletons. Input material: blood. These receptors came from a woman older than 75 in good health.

CDR3 protein: CASSTRDRDTQYF. DNA for the CDR3: TGTGCCAGCAGCACCCGCGACCGAGATACGCAGTATTTT. The chain carries TRBV3-1 and TRBJ2-3; D call uncertain. V was clipped by 5 bases and J by 5 bases, with 11 bases between them. CDR1 and CDR2 (germline): LGHDT, YNNKEL (reference sequence). The CDR3 is made up of 13 amino acids.

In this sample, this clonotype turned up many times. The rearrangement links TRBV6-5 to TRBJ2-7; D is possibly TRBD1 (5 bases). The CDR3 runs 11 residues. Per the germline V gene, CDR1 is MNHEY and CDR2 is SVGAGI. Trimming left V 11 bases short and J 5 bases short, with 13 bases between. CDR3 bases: TGTGCCGGTGGGGCAGGGAACGAGCAGTACTTC. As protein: CAGGAGNEQYF.